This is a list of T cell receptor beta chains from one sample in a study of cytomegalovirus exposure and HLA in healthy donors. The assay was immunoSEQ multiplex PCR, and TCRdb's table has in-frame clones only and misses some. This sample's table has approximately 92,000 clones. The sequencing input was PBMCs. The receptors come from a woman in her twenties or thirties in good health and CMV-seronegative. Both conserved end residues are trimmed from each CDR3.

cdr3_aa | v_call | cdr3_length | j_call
ATSRYASSGRSSYNEQF | TRBV15 | 17 | TRBJ2-1
ASSPNDRNEQF | TRBV7-9 | 11 | TRBJ2-1
ASSLVQGYADTQY | TRBV7-2 | 13 | TRBJ2-3
ASSLGTSPFVDEQF | TRBV7-9 | 14 | TRBJ2-1
AWDRDRGLVGNQPQH | TRBV30 | 15 | TRBJ1-5
SSTRGSRKNTEAF | TRBV29-1 | 13 | TRBJ1-1
ASSLGTGLEKLF | TRBV27 | 12 | TRBJ1-4
ASSLRQGGTGELF | TRBV7-9 | 13 | TRBJ2-2
ASSPGLAGGNEQY | TRBV5-4 | 13 | TRBJ2-7
ASSRQGNLDYGYT | TRBV6-5 | 13 | TRBJ1-2
ATSPTGTGGSRGGYT | TRBV10-3 | 15 | TRBJ1-2
ASSLGSSLYGYT | TRBV7-9 | 12 | TRBJ1-2
ASSLAGSGELF | TRBV6-5 | 11 | TRBJ2-2
ASSLERSTYEQY | TRBV5-6 | 12 | TRBJ2-7
ASSPTGGQETQY | TRBV2 | 12 | TRBJ2-5
ASSQSWGPGYT | TRBV16 | 11 | TRBJ1-2
ASSLALAGNYEQY | TRBV7-9 | 13 | TRBJ2-7
ASSLAGRRNEAF | TRBV5-1 | 12 | TRBJ1-1